This passage covers 31 T cell receptor beta chains from one sample sequenced in a study of blood T cell repertoires in COVID-19. This table comes from immunoSEQ multiplex PCR, and its TCRdb copy is limited to in-frame clones, with some not included. The repertoire holds approximately 140,000 clones, with 88% as singletons. Sample: peripheral blood. The receptors come from a man aged 55-75 years with active or convalescent COVID-19.

This clone was seen once. The V gene is TRBV6-5, the J gene TRBJ2-2, with unresolved D. The germline gives CDR1 MNHEY, CDR2 SVGAGI. This CDR3 is 15 amino acids long. Trimming shortened V by 0 bases and J by 0 bases, and 5 bases separated the two germline ends. The CDR3, as DNA: TGTGCCAGCAGTTACTCACTCGCGAACACCGGGGAGCTGTTTTTT. The encoded protein is CASSYSLANTGELFF.

The V gene is TRBV10-3, the J gene TRBJ1-2, with D unclear. V was pared by 1 base and J by 8 bases, with 11 bases between. The length of the CDR3 is 13 residues. Germline-derived CDR1 and CDR2 are ENHRY and SYGVKD. The CDR3 region has the DNA TGTGCCATCAGTGAGTACGGGGATCGAGGCTACACCTTC. It translates to CAISEYGDRGYTF.

The chain carries TRBV6-4 and TRBJ2-5; D is ambiguous. The CDR3 totals 19 residues. V was cut by 7 bases and J by 2 bases, with 29 bases left in between. Germline CDR1 is MRHNA and CDR2 is SNTAGT. The CDR3 nucleotides read TGTGCCAGCAATTTCACCCGATCCCAGCCCGGGTTGAGACAAGAGACCCAGTACTTC. Amino acid sequence: CASNFTRSQPGLRQETQYF.

V gene TRBV6-5 combines with J gene TRBJ1-1; no firm D call. Between the trimmed V and J ends, which lost 2 bases and 1 base, there was a span of 5 bases. The CDR3 has 13 amino acids. The V gene's germline CDR1 is MNHEY and CDR2 SVGAGI. In nucleotides, the CDR3 is TGTGCCAGCAGTTACGAGTCGAACACTGAAGCTTTCTTT. This sequence encodes CASSYESNTEAFF.

The chain uses TRBV24-1 and TRBJ2-2; 7 positions agree with TRBD2. This CDR3 contains 14 residues. Germline trimming cut 4 bases from V and 6 bases from J; bases unmatched to any gene: 4. Germline loops: CDR1 KGHDR, CDR2 SFDVKD. The CDR3 nucleotides are TGTGCCACCAGTGAGCGGGAGAGGCCCGGGGAGCTGTTTTTT. Translated: CATSERERPGELFF.

The V and J genes are TRBV20-1 and TRBJ1-1, with D possibly TRBD1 on 5 matching bases. The CDR3 consists of 13 residues. Germline V gene lookup returns CDR1 DFQATT and CDR2 SNEGSKA (reference sequence). Trimming stripped 3 bases from V and 5 bases from J, with 13 bases between. The CDR3 is CSASPPGVTEAFF. DNA of the CDR3: TGCAGTGCTAGTCCCCCGGGGGTAACTGAAGCTTTCTTT.

V and J are TRBV7-2 and TRBJ2-7, with D possibly being TRBD1 (5 bases). The CDR3 length is 12 residues. Trimming cost V 5 bases and J 3 bases, with 8 bases left between them. Germline V gene data show CDR1 as SGHTA and CDR2 as FQGNSA. CDR3 protein: CASSPDNYEQYF. CDR3 coding DNA: TGTGCCAGCAGCCCGGACAACTACGAGCAGTACTTC.

CDR3 bases: TGTGCCAGCAGTCTAGCGGGAGGGTTGTACGAGCAGTACTTC. Residues: CASSLAGGLYEQYF. The chain carries TRBV27 and TRBJ2-7, with 12 positions matching TRBD2. The CDR3 covers 14 residues. Germline CDR1 reads MNHEY; CDR2 reads SMNVEV (reference sequence). The ends lost 5 bases at V and 4 bases at J; junction bases unmatched: 3.

The V call is TRBV7-3, the J call TRBJ2-3; 8 nucleotides agree with TRBD1. Per germline, CDR1 SGHTA and CDR2 FQGTGA. The junction had 4 bases not matched to a gene; V was cut back by 4 bases and J by 1 base. The CDR3 contains 15 residues. The CDR3 protein is CASSSDRAGTDTQYF. The CDR3, as DNA: TGTGCCAGCAGCTCGGACAGGGCCGGCACAGATACGCAGTATTTT.

V is TRBV11-1 and J is TRBJ1-4; the D gene is possibly TRBD1 (6 bases). The ends were cut back, 5 bases at V and 0 bases at J, with 10 bases in the middle. This CDR3 spans 15 amino acids. The germline gives CDR1 SGHAT, CDR2 FQDESV (reference sequence). In DNA form, the CDR3 reads TGTGCCAGCAGCGTTCGGACAGCAACTAATGAAAAACTGTTTTTT. Translated: CASSVRTATNEKLFF.

This sequence joins TRBV10-3 and TRBJ2-7, with 9 bases lining up with TRBD2. Germline V gene lookup returns CDR1 ENHRY and CDR2 SYGVKD. The CDR3 loop spans 12 amino acids. J lost 6 bases, V lost 11 bases, and 8 bases had no gene match. CDR3 sequence (DNA): TGTGCCTCATTAGCGGGAGAGGGCGAGCAGTACTTC. This sequence encodes CASLAGEGEQYF.

The chain carries TRBV4-1 and TRBJ2-3, with TRBD1 matching 9 bases. The CDR3 covers 18 residues. Per the germline V gene, CDR1 is MGHRA and CDR2 is YSYEKL. The ends lost 3 bases at V and 0 bases at J; junction bases unmatched: 10. This CDR3 is CASSHPGQGKISTDTQYF. Written as DNA, the CDR3 is TGCGCCAGCAGCCACCCGGGACAGGGAAAGATTAGCACAGATACGCAGTATTTT.

V gene TRBV5-6 combines with J gene TRBJ1-2, with no clear D. The CDR3 length is 13 residues. Germline V gives CDR1 SGHDT, CDR2 YYEEEE. Trimming removed 4 bases at V and 9 bases at J, with 16 bases between. CDR3 in amino acids: CASSLGWRKSYTF. CDR3 DNA: TGTGCCAGCAGCCTCGGATGGAGGAAGAGCTACACCTTC.

The chain carries TRBV7-2 and TRBJ1-1; no firm D call. The CDR3 runs to 15 residues. Per the germline V gene, CDR1 is SGHTA and CDR2 is FQGNSA. V lost 1 base and J 4 bases, leaving 13 bases between the germline ends. The CDR3 DNA reads as TGTGCCAGCAGCTTAGTCGGGGTCGGGAGCACTGAAGCTTTCTTT. Its translation: CASSLVGVGSTEAFF.

The gene calls are TRBV4-2 and TRBJ1-6, with D possibly matching TRBD1 (5 bases). The CDR3 is 16 residues long. From germline, CDR1 is LGHNA and CDR2 YNFKEQ. V lost 0 bases and J 6 bases, leaving 12 bases between the germline ends. The CDR3 reads CASSQDPGDLNSPLHF. The CDR3 DNA reads as TGTGCCAGCAGCCAAGATCCGGGGGACCTTAATTCACCCCTCCACTTT.

V usage is TRBV15 and J usage is TRBJ2-5, with TRBD1 matching over 9 bases. CDR1 and CDR2 (germline): LNHNV, YYDKDF (reference sequence). The V gene end was trimmed by 2 bases and the J gene end by 5 bases; junction bases not matched to a gene: 12. The CDR3 is made up of 17 amino acids. DNA for the CDR3: TGTGCCACCAGCAGACAACTAACGGCACAGGGGGCGGAGACCCAGTACTTC. Protein sequence: CATSRQLTAQGAETQYF.

This clone has more than one count but fewer than ten. The rearrangement uses TRBV10-2 and TRBJ1-1, with 7 bases matching TRBD1. Germline V CDR1 and CDR2: WSHSY, SAAADI. The V gene end was trimmed by 4 bases and the J gene end by 1 base; junction bases not matched to a gene: 3. This CDR3 spans 14 amino acids. This chain's CDR3 is CASSVTGPNTEAFF. DNA for the CDR3: TGCGCCAGCAGTGTGACAGGGCCGAACACTGAAGCTTTCTTT.

The chain is built from TRBV28 and TRBJ1-2; D gene unclear. V dropped 4 bases and J dropped 5 bases, with 17 bases sitting between them. The CDR3 has 15 residues. Per germline, CDR1 MDHEN and CDR2 SYDVKM. In DNA form, the CDR3 reads TGTGCCAGCAGTTCAGGTCCCCTAAGTGGGTATGGCTACACCTTC. Residues: CASSSGPLSGYGYTF.

This chain uses TRBV6-5 with TRBJ1-5; possibly TRBD1 for D (5 bases). Germline V gene sequence: CDR1 MNHEY, CDR2 SVGAGI. Trimming cost V 6 bases and J 7 bases, with 13 bases left between them. The CDR3 contains 13 residues. This CDR3 is CASRPGGRQPQHF. CDR3 nucleotide sequence: TGTGCCAGCAGACCCGGGGGTAGACAGCCCCAGCATTTT.

The genes are TRBV7-9 and TRBJ2-1, with 10 positions matching TRBD1. The trim removed 4 bases at V and 1 base at J, leaving 1 base unmatched. CDR3 size: 15 residues. Germline CDR1 is SEHNR and CDR2 is FQNEAQ (reference sequence). CDR3 in DNA: TGTGCCAGCAGCTCGGGACAGGGGTCCTACAATGAGCAGTTCTTC. Protein sequence: CASSSGQGSYNEQFF. Looking up the rest from reference TRBV7-9 and TRBJ2-1 gives the full variable domain: DTGVSQNPRHKITKRGQNVTFRCDPISEHNRLYWYRQTLGQGPEFLTYFQNEAQLEKSRLLSDRFSAERPKGSFSTLEIQRTEQGDSAMYLCASSSGQGSYNEQFFGPGTRLTVL.

V and J are TRBV6-1 and TRBJ2-7, with D possibly TRBD2 on 6 matching bases. Trimming stripped 4 bases from V and 0 bases from J, with 19 bases between. The CDR3 length is 17 residues. Germline CDR1 is MNHNS and CDR2 is SASEGT. CDR3 nucleotides: TGTGCCAGCAGTGGTAGGGCCGTCTACGGGAGCTCCTACGAGCAGTACTTC. Amino acids: CASSGRAVYGSSYEQYF.

This clone was detected a few times. The chain uses TRBV19 and TRBJ1-1, with a possible D match to TRBD1 (5 bases). CDR1 LNHDA and CDR2 SQIVND come from the germline V gene (reference sequence). Trimming removed 6 bases at V and 7 bases at J, with 9 bases between. The CDR3 extends over 11 amino acids. This CDR3 is CASSTGHEAFF. Here the CDR3 DNA reads TGTGCCAGTAGCACAGGACATGAAGCTTTCTTT.

The chain has TRBV7-6 and TRBJ1-2, with 8 bases fitting TRBD1. The CDR3 loop spans 15 amino acids. J gave up 4 bases and V 1 base, and 5 bases lay outside the gene matches. Germline CDR1 SGHVS, CDR2 FNYEAQ. CDR3 region: CASSLGGTGTYGYTF. CDR3 DNA: TGTGCCAGCAGCTTAGGCGGGACAGGAACCTATGGCTACACCTTC.

The chain recombines TRBV27 with TRBJ2-7, with 14 bases that match TRBD2. Germline V gene data show CDR1 as MNHEY and CDR2 as SMNVEV (reference sequence). CDR3 length: 15 amino acids. Germline trimming cut 5 bases from V and 4 bases from J; bases unmatched to any gene: 4. This CDR3 is CASSGGTSGSYEQYF. The CDR3 region has the DNA TGTGCCAGCAGTGGGGGGACTAGCGGGAGTTACGAGCAGTACTTC.

The chain couples TRBV15 to TRBJ2-2; D is unresolved. Trimming cost V 3 bases and J 5 bases, with 16 bases left between them. CDR1 and CDR2 from the germline V gene are LNHNV and YYDKDF (reference sequence). The CDR3 extends over 16 amino acids. CDR3 protein: CATSRATGLGTGELFF. The CDR3 nucleotides are TGTGCCACCAGCAGGGCCACCGGCCTCGGGACCGGGGAGCTGTTTTTT. The variable domain in full, with the rest retrieved from reference TRBV15 and TRBJ2-2, is DAMVIQNPRYQVTQFGKPVTLSCSQTLNHNVMYWYQQKSSQAPKLLFHYYDKDFNNEADTPDNFQSRRPNTSFCFLDIRSPGLGDTAMYLCATSRATGLGTGELFFGEGSRLTVL.

Of note for this clone: One junction end disagrees with the germline gene, perhaps due to a read error. The V gene is TRBV7-7, the J gene TRBJ1-5; no firm D call. The CDR3 totals 13 residues. Germline CDR1 reads SSHAT; CDR2 reads FNYEAQ (reference sequence). Here the CDR3 reads CASSSSESAPQHF. The CDR3 DNA reads as TGTGCTAGCAGCTCCTCGGAGAGCGCACCCCAGCATTTT.

With regard to this clone: Other DNA sequences in the sample encode the same CDR3. J is TRBJ1-1 and V is TRBV25-1; weak D call: TRBD1 (6 bases). Germline CDR1 and CDR2: MGHDK and SYGVNS. The ends were cut back, 5 bases at V and 1 base at J, with 8 bases in the middle. The CDR3 loop spans 13 amino acids. The CDR3 spells CASSSTGNTEAFF. DNA for the CDR3: TGTGCCAGCAGTTCGACAGGGAACACTGAAGCTTTCTTT.

This chain links TRBV5-8 with TRBJ2-1, with 7 bases aligning to TRBD1. This CDR3 has 14 amino acids. Germline CDR1 reads SGHTS; CDR2 reads YDEGEE. Trimming at V came to 4 bases and at J to 4 bases, leaving 5 bases not matched to a gene. CDR3 sequence (DNA): TGTGCCAGCAGCCCCGGACAGGCTTACAATGAGCAGTTCTTC. Translated: CASSPGQAYNEQFF. The full variable domain, in which reference TRBV5-8 and TRBJ2-1 provide the parts outside the CDR3, is EAGVTQSPTHLIKTRGQQATLRCSPISGHTSVYWYQQALGLGLQFLLWYDEGEERNRGNFPPRFSGRQFPNYSSELNVNALELEDSALYLCASSPGQAYNEQFFGPGTRLTVL.

The chain is built from TRBV7-3 and TRBJ2-1; D is uncertain. Germline V gene data show CDR1 as SGHTA and CDR2 as FQGTGA. The CDR3 loop spans 13 amino acids. V lost 6 bases to trimming and J lost 0 bases, with 6 bases between them. The CDR3 sequence: CASSRSSYNEQFF. CDR3 in DNA: TGTGCCAGCAGTCGTAGCTCCTACAATGAGCAGTTCTTC.

This chain connects TRBV19 to TRBJ2-2, with 10 bases lining up with TRBD2. The germline CDR1 and CDR2 sequences are LNHDA and SQIVND (reference sequence). The CDR3 length is 15 residues. Unmatched junction bases numbered 6, after V lost 6 bases and J lost 5 bases. CDR3 residues: CASSRASGRTGELFF. The CDR3 DNA is TGTGCCAGTAGCCGAGCTAGCGGGAGAACCGGGGAGCTGTTTTTT.

V gene TRBV7-9 combines with J gene TRBJ2-1; D is possibly TRBD2 (5 bases). The CDR3 sequence is 17 residues long. Germline CDR1 is SEHNR and CDR2 is FQNEAQ (reference sequence). Trimming took 0 bases from V and 6 from J, leaving 18 bases between them. For the CDR3, the DNA is TGTGCCAGCAGCTTAGCGGGCCGAGGGTGGCTCGCCAATGAGCAGTTCTTC. Translating gives CASSLAGRGWLANEQFF.